This TCR beta chain comes out of a study of blood T cell repertoires in COVID-19. As originally analysed: By means of reference gene primer amplification, nucleated cell counts were estimated. TCRdb's copy holds only in-frame clones and misses some; the assay was immunoSEQ multiplex PCR. V and J calls and clone size are as listed in that table; D and trimming were resolved from the DNA. The sample lists 35,000 to 45,000 clones, approximately 90% occurring once. Germline V gene lookup returns CDR1 LGHNA and CDR2 YSLEER. V lost 0 bases and J 3 bases, leaving 12 bases between the germline ends. The CDR3 runs 17 residues.

This clonotype was obtained from a human donor in a cohort sampled during active COVID-19. The chain combines TRBV4-3 with TRBJ1-6, with D unclear. Source material: peripheral blood. The CDR3 bases are TGCGCCAGCAGCCAAGAAATTGCCAGTATCTATAATTCACCCCTCCACTTT. Translation gives CASSQEIASIYNSPLHF.